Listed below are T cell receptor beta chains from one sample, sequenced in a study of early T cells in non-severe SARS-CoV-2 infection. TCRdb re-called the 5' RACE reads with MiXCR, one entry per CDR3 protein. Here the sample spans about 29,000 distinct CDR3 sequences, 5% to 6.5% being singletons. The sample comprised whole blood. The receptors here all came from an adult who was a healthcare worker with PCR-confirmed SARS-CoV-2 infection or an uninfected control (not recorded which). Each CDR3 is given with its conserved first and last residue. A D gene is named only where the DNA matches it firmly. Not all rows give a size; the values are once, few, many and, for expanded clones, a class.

CDR3aa: CASSLAQGNQPQHF; CDR3nt: TGTGCCAGCAGCTTAGCACAGGGAAATCAGCCCCAGCATTTT; v_gene: TRBV7-9; abundance: many; len: 14; d_gene: NA; j_gene: TRBJ1-5
CDR3aa: CSARDPAGLEAFF; CDR3nt: TGCAGTGCTAGAGATCCGGCAGGACTTGAAGCTTTCTTT; v_gene: TRBV20-1; abundance: many; len: 13; d_gene: NA; j_gene: TRBJ1-1
CDR3aa: CASSPVVGQASYEQYF; CDR3nt: TGTGCCAGCAGCCCTGTAGTGGGGCAGGCCTCCTACGAGCAGTACTTC; v_gene: TRBV6-6; abundance: medium-sized; len: 16; d_gene: NA; j_gene: TRBJ2-7
CDR3aa: CASSFWTGGRTGELFF; CDR3nt: TGTGCCAGCAGCTTTTGGACAGGGGGGCGCACCGGGGAGCTGTTTTTT; v_gene: TRBV7-6; abundance: many; len: 16; d_gene: TRBD1; j_gene: TRBJ2-2
CDR3aa: CATSLTGTGYNQPQHF; CDR3nt: TGTGCCACCAGCTTAACCGGGACAGGGTACAATCAGCCCCAGCATTTT; v_gene: TRBV15; abundance: NA; len: 16; d_gene: TRBD1; j_gene: TRBJ1-5
CDR3aa: CSARNAGGPNTGELFF; CDR3nt: TGCAGTGCTAGAAACGCGGGGGGACCGAACACCGGGGAGCTGTTTTTT; v_gene: TRBV20-1; abundance: NA; len: 16; d_gene: TRBD2; j_gene: TRBJ2-2
CDR3aa: CASTVGWAGNEKLFF; CDR3nt: TGTGCCAGTACCGTCGGTTGGGCGGGGAATGAAAAACTGTTTTTT; v_gene: TRBV19; abundance: many; len: 15; d_gene: NA; j_gene: TRBJ1-4
CDR3aa: CASSPAGTAGEQYF; CDR3nt: TGTGCCAGCTCACCCGCCGGGACGGCAGGCGAGCAGTACTTC; v_gene: TRBV18; abundance: few; len: 14; d_gene: NA; j_gene: TRBJ2-7
CDR3aa: CASRRGSNTGELFF; CDR3nt: TGTGCCAGCCGAAGAGGTTCGAACACCGGGGAGCTGTTTTTT; v_gene: TRBV2; abundance: many; len: 14; d_gene: NA; j_gene: TRBJ2-2
CDR3aa: CASSSRTDRETQYF; CDR3nt: TGTGCCAGCAGCTCCCGGACGGACCGGGAGACCCAGTACTTC; v_gene: TRBV11-2; abundance: few; len: 14; d_gene: NA; j_gene: TRBJ2-5